Listed below are T cell receptor beta chains from one sample, sequenced in a study of blood T cell repertoires in COVID-19. Here immunoSEQ multiplex PCR was the method, and the copy in TCRdb shows in-frame clones only, minus some. The sample records 250,000 to 350,000 clones, approximately 85% being singletons. Sequencing used peripheral blood. Receptors originate from a human donor with COVID-19, enrolled during active disease. The donor label of this sample is uncertain. Both conserved end residues are trimmed from each CDR3. Each record gives: D gene, J gene, V gene, clone size, CDR3 protein. The D gene is left open where the match is weak. Size tells how often a clone was seen (once, few, many) or the class of an expanded clone, and some rows leave it out.

D: .; J: TRBJ2-7; V: TRBV3-1/TRBV3-2; size: .; CDR3: ASSQDRLPTYEQY
D: .; J: TRBJ1-4; V: TRBV19; size: .; CDR3: ASSTNLNEKLF
D: .; J: TRBJ2-5; V: TRBV3-1/TRBV3-2; size: .; CDR3: ASSSPRGIEETQY
D: .; J: TRBJ2-7; V: TRBV7-8; size: .; CDR3: ASSPLESGLY
D: .; J: TRBJ1-5; V: TRBV7-3; size: .; CDR3: PPTSPPRDQPQH
D: TRBD2; J: TRBJ2-6; V: TRBV4-1; size: .; CDR3: ASSQETSVTSGANVLT
D: .; J: TRBJ2-7; V: TRBV27; size: .; CDR3: ASSSAPGNKY
D: .; J: TRBJ2-3; V: TRBV28; size: .; CDR3: ASSSDRRTDTQY
D: TRBD2; J: TRBJ2-3; V: TRBV2; size: .; CDR3: ASTLLAGNTDTQY
D: .; J: TRBJ1-2; V: TRBV18; size: .; CDR3: ASSPTDKARDYGYT
D: TRBD2; J: TRBJ2-1; V: TRBV27; size: .; CDR3: ASSLSLAGGFNEQF
D: .; J: TRBJ1-1; V: TRBV6-4; size: .; CDR3: ASRKEGNTEAF
D: .; J: TRBJ1-5; V: TRBV28; size: .; CDR3: ASRPQTRHQPQH
D: .; J: TRBJ2-7; V: TRBV28; size: .; CDR3: ASRGGGAVWEQY
D: .; J: TRBJ1-2; V: TRBV12-3/TRBV12-4; size: .; CDR3: AAKGVNYGYT
D: .; J: TRBJ1-2; V: TRBV25-1; size: .; CDR3: ASSEYVGAAYGYT
D: .; J: TRBJ1-3; V: TRBV20-1; size: .; CDR3: SASYMSPSGNTIY
D: .; J: TRBJ2-4; V: TRBV9; size: .; CDR3: ASSKSLADIQY
D: TRBD1; J: TRBJ2-1; V: TRBV27; size: few; CDR3: ASSLLGQGTYNEQF
D: TRBD2; J: TRBJ2-1; V: TRBV28; size: .; CDR3: ASLSGEGHNEQF
D: .; J: TRBJ2-3; V: TRBV7-3; size: .; CDR3: ATSWGGTDTQY
D: .; J: TRBJ2-6; V: TRBV19; size: .; CDR3: ASTPQGSGANVLT
D: TRBD1; J: TRBJ1-2; V: TRBV11-1; size: once; CDR3: ASSSSGTGIYGYT
D: .; J: TRBJ2-3; V: TRBV29-1; size: .; CDR3: SVELDTGGTDTQY
D: .; J: TRBJ1-2; V: TRBV28; size: .; CDR3: ASVGPYGYT
D: .; J: TRBJ2-3; V: TRBV10-3; size: .; CDR3: AISEKAGTDTQY
D: TRBD1; J: TRBJ1-3; V: TRBV11-3; size: .; CDR3: ASSPGQGYVSGNTIY
D: TRBD2; J: TRBJ2-3; V: TRBV19; size: .; CDR3: ASSLRTSGSTDTQY
D: .; J: TRBJ2-1; V: TRBV4-2; size: once; CDR3: ASRTGVAGVSWNEQF
D: .; J: TRBJ2-5; V: TRBV7-2; size: .; CDR3: ASSGGAGRVKETQY
D: .; J: TRBJ2-2; V: TRBV27; size: .; CDR3: ASSRALVTGELF
D: .; J: TRBJ2-7; V: TRBV15; size: .; CDR3: ATSRDREFSYEQY
D: TRBD1; J: TRBJ2-7; V: TRBV6-2/TRBV6-3; size: .; CDR3: ASSSDRGRIHEQY
D: TRBD1; J: TRBJ1-2; V: TRBV24-1; size: .; CDR3: ATSEPGTGVGYT
D: .; J: TRBJ1-6; V: TRBV19; size: .; CDR3: AGTSGQDVSPLH
D: .; J: TRBJ1-1; V: TRBV6-1; size: .; CDR3: ASSEALAGPWSAF
D: TRBD1; J: TRBJ1-1; V: TRBV5-4; size: few; CDR3: ASSSQGGGVAEAF
D: TRBD2; J: TRBJ2-7; V: TRBV7-2; size: .; CDR3: ASSLILAGGRSYEQY
D: .; J: TRBJ2-1; V: TRBV19; size: .; CDR3: ASSIALRTQRLDNEQF
D: .; J: TRBJ2-2; V: TRBV7-3; size: .; CDR3: ASSSRRQGMTGELF
D: TRBD2; J: TRBJ2-5; V: TRBV7-3; size: .; CDR3: ASSSVGLAGGLETQY
D: TRBD1; J: TRBJ1-1; V: TRBV3-1/TRBV3-2; size: .; CDR3: ASSQSDRVEAF
D: TRBD1; J: TRBJ1-2; V: TRBV18; size: .; CDR3: ASSLDRGGGYT
D: .; J: TRBJ1-1; V: TRBV29-1; size: .; CDR3: SVLEVGEGTEAF
D: .; J: TRBJ2-7; V: TRBV5-1; size: .; CDR3: ASSLAGGFYEQY
D: TRBD1; J: TRBJ1-4; V: TRBV5-6; size: .; CDR3: ASSSPSLTGIGEKLF
D: .; J: TRBJ2-7; V: TRBV27; size: .; CDR3: ASSFPRGEQY
D: .; J: TRBJ1-2; V: TRBV29-1; size: .; CDR3: SVALPTGLGYT
D: .; J: TRBJ2-7; V: TRBV7-2; size: .; CDR3: ASSLEAGTYEQY
D: .; J: TRBJ2-1; V: TRBV7-8; size: .; CDR3: ASSLGEYNEQF